One and the same sample provided the 28 T cell receptor beta chains below, sequenced in a study of blood T cells in healthy people across ages. Through a sample-barcoded 5' primer and a J-beta primer mix, a second PCR was run for roughly 6 to 11 cycles. MiXCR, applied by TCRdb to the 5' RACE reads, yields one record per CDR3 protein. The sample contains more than 900,000 distinct CDR3 sequences, approximately 26% of which appear only once. The data were also submitted as part of a second study, on T cells of mothers and their children.

What was sequenced was blood. The receptors stem from a girl aged 2 to 9 in good health.

This clonotype showed up just a few times. This chain joins TRBV12-3 or TRBV12-4 and TRBJ2-3; tentatively, D is TRBD2 (7 bases). V was shortened by 6 bases and J by 3 bases, with 19 bases between the two germline ends. The length of the CDR3 is 16 residues. CDR3 residues: CASSVQGGGLTDTQYF. The DNA of the CDR3 is TGTGCCAGCAGCGTCCAAGGGGGGGGCCTGACAGATACGCAGTATTTT.

This clonotype was counted between two and nine times. The rearrangement uses TRBV10-2 and TRBJ2-1; 7 bases fit TRBD2. The CDR3 is made up of 14 amino acids. The V gene end was trimmed by 5 bases and the J gene end by 6 bases; junction bases not matched to a gene: 7. Per germline, CDR1 WSHSY and CDR2 SAAADI. The DNA of the CDR3 is TGCGCCAGCAGTATCGAGCGGGGACGCAATGAGCAGTTCTTC. It yields the protein CASSIERGRNEQFF.

V is TRBV12-3 or TRBV12-4 and J is TRBJ1-2; 10 bases are shared with TRBD1. The V and J ends lost 6 bases and 4 bases, in that order; junction bases with no gene match: 5. This CDR3 has 14 residues. This CDR3 reads CASSRDRGGYGYTF. CDR3 DNA: TGTGCCAGCAGCCGGGACAGGGGAGGCTATGGCTACACCTTC.

This clonotype was observed a few times. The rearrangement joins TRBV7-9 to TRBJ2-2, with TRBD2 matching 9 bases. V shed 3 bases and J 5 bases; nucleotides not matched to a gene: 16. From germline, CDR1 is SEHNR and CDR2 FQNEAQ (reference sequence). The CDR3 extends over 19 amino acids. CDR3 DNA: TGTGCCAGCAGCTTTAGCCGGACCGGGACTAGCTGGGGAACCGGGGAGCTGTTTTTT. It encodes CASSFSRTGTSWGTGELFF.

The gene calls are TRBV7-9 and TRBJ2-5; TRBD2 agrees at 10 bases. The J call may be faulty, since TRBJ2-1 better matches the DNA end. Per germline, CDR1 SEHNR and CDR2 FQNEAQ (reference sequence). CDR3 size: 18 residues. The DNA of the CDR3 is TGTGCCAGCAGCTTAGTTCGGCTCCTAGCGGGAGTGGTCGATGAGCAGTTCTTC. This codes for CASSLVRLLAGVVDEQFF.

This chain uses TRBV4-1 with TRBJ2-3; no clear D gene. The V and J ends lost 2 bases and 3 bases respectively, with 6 bases between them. CDR1 is MGHRA, CDR2 YSYEKL, per germline. The CDR3 is made up of 13 amino acids. The CDR3 protein is CASSQLLTDTQYF. As DNA, the CDR3 is TGCGCCAGCAGCCAACTACTTACAGATACGCAGTATTTT.

The CDR3: CSASSLAGVETQYF. The CDR3 DNA follows: TGCAGTGCTAGTTCGCTAGCGGGAGTGGAGACCCAGTACTTC. The chain uses TRBV20-1 and TRBJ2-5, with TRBD2 matching 10 bases. The CDR3 totals 14 residues. The V gene's germline CDR1 is DFQATT and CDR2 SNEGSKA (reference sequence). V lost 3 bases and J lost 5; bases outside the gene matches: 6.

J is TRBJ2-7 and V is TRBV29-1, with 8 nucleotides matching TRBD1. CDR1 is SQVTM, CDR2 ANQGSEA, per germline. The CDR3 covers 11 residues. The ends lost 7 bases at V and 6 bases at J; junction bases unmatched: 5. The CDR3 region has the DNA TGCAGCGCTGGACAGGGCGCCGAGCAGTACTTC. It is translated as CSAGQGAEQYF.

The rearrangement uses TRBV20-1 and TRBJ2-3; 13 bases map to TRBD2. CDR3 length: 17 amino acids. The ends lost 3 bases at V and 2 bases at J; junction bases unmatched: 8. CDR1 and CDR2 from the germline V gene are DFQATT and SNEGSKA (reference sequence). CDR3 sequence (DNA): TGCAGTGCTAGGGGGACTAGCGGGGCGACCTTCACAGATACGCAGTATTTT. This encodes CSARGTSGATFTDTQYF.

This clonotype was seen only once. The chain recombines TRBV28 with TRBJ2-7, with 7 positions matching TRBD1. This CDR3 has 17 residues. The ends lost 2 bases at V and 0 bases at J; junction bases unmatched: 10. CDR1 is MDHEN and CDR2 is SYDVKM in the germline V gene. CDR3: CASSLAPGQSLSYEQYF. CDR3 nucleotide sequence: TGTGCCAGCAGTTTAGCCCCGGGACAGAGCCTCTCCTACGAGCAGTACTTC.

This clonotype was detected a few times. The V and J genes are TRBV20-1 and TRBJ2-3, with 11 nucleotides matching TRBD2. The CDR3 has 16 residues. Germline V CDR1 and CDR2: DFQATT, SNEGSKA (reference sequence). Trimming took 6 bases from V and 6 from J; bases not matched to a gene: 14. DNA of the CDR3: TGCAGTGCCAACCCCATACTAGCGGGAGAGGGGGATACGCAGTATTTT. Amino acid sequence: CSANPILAGEGDTQYF.

The chain carries TRBV5-4 and TRBJ1-1, with a weak D call TRBD1 (5 bases). V lost 2 bases and J lost 3, with 8 bases in between. The CDR3 is made up of 13 amino acids. Germline V CDR1 and CDR2: SGHNT, YYREEE (reference sequence). CDR3 nucleotide sequence: TGTGCCAGCAGCTTCCGGGGGTACACTGAAGCTTTCTTT. Its protein product is CASSFRGYTEAFF.

This clonotype has more than one count but fewer than ten. This sequence joins TRBV18 and TRBJ2-7; tentatively, D is TRBD2 (5 bases). The CDR3 is 15 residues long. Per the germline V gene, CDR1 is KGHSH and CDR2 is LQKENI. V was trimmed by 5 bases and J by 0 bases, leaving 14 bases between them. Here the CDR3 DNA reads TGTGCCAGCTCATTCGACCCGGGGAGCTCCTACGAGCAGTACTTC. Encoded protein: CASSFDPGSSYEQYF. The variable domain in full, completed from reference TRBV18 and TRBJ2-7, reads NAGVMQNPRHLVRRRGQEARLRCSPMKGHSHVYWYRQLPEEGLKFMVYLQKENIIDESGMPKERFSAEFPKEGPSILRIQQVVRGDSAAYFCASSFDPGSSYEQYFGPGTRLTVT.

This clonotype was found a few times. This chain joins TRBV2 and TRBJ1-2; 7 bases line up with TRBD1. The germline CDR1 and CDR2 sequences are SNHLY and FYNNEI. Germline trimming cut 6 bases from V and 5 bases from J; bases unmatched to any gene: 6. The CDR3 is made up of 13 amino acids. The DNA of the CDR3 is TGTGCCAGCAGCGGGACAGCCGGTTATGGCTACACCTTC. Translation gives CASSGTAGYGYTF.

This clonotype was detected a few times. The genes are TRBV20-1 and TRBJ2-5; TRBD1 agrees at 7 bases. Trimming cost V 6 bases and J 5 bases; bases outside gene matches: 12. Germline CDR1 reads DFQATT; CDR2 reads SNEGSKA (reference sequence). The CDR3 contains 14 residues. The CDR3 region is CSACRQGVRETQYF. In nucleotides, the CDR3 is TGCAGTGCATGCCGACAGGGAGTACGGGAGACCCAGTACTTC.

V is TRBV12-3 or TRBV12-4 and J is TRBJ2-5; the match to TRBD2 covers 8 bases. The length of the CDR3 is 15 residues. The junction had 5 bases not matched to a gene; V was cut back by 2 bases and J by 3 bases. Here the CDR3 DNA reads TGTGCCAGCAGTTTAAACGGGGGGGGAGAAGAGACCCAGTACTTC. Translation gives CASSLNGGGEETQYF.

The V call is TRBV7-2, the J call TRBJ1-3; 7 nucleotides match TRBD1. V shed 1 base and J 0 bases; nucleotides not matched to a gene: 6. CDR3 length: 17 amino acids. Germline CDR1 and CDR2: SGHTA and FQGNSA. The CDR3 spells CASSLGTGRSSGNTIYF. The DNA for the CDR3 is TGTGCCAGCAGCTTAGGGACAGGCCGAAGCTCTGGAAACACCATATATTTT.

This chain uses TRBV20-1 with TRBJ2-7, with D perhaps matching TRBD1 (5 bases). The CDR3 is made up of 13 amino acids. V was pared by 3 bases and J by 2 bases, with 11 bases between. CDR1 is DFQATT and CDR2 is SNEGSKA in the germline V gene (reference sequence). CDR3 DNA: TGCAGTGCTAGCCACAGGCAAGCCTACGAGCAGTACTTC. This codes for CSASHRQAYEQYF.

This clonotype was recorded a few times. The chain employs TRBV5-1 and TRBJ2-3; 7 positions agree with TRBD2. This CDR3 has 18 residues. CDR1 and CDR2 (germline): SGHRS, YFSETQ. V was pared by 4 bases and J by 5 bases, with 19 bases of the junction left unmatched. CDR3 coding DNA: TGCGCCAGCAGCCCGTTGGCGGGAGCATTTACGACGATAGATACGCAGTATTTT. It encodes CASSPLAGAFTTIDTQYF.

CDR3 bases: TGTGCCAGCAGCCCTGCCCTGGGTCGGCAGGCTAATGAAAAACTGTTTTTT. Amino acids: CASSPALGRQANEKLFF. This chain connects TRBV7-9 to TRBJ1-4; D is ambiguous. CDR3 length: 17 residues. Per germline, CDR1 SEHNR and CDR2 FQNEAQ (reference sequence). The V end lost 5 bases, the J end lost 3 bases, and 19 bases lay between the germline ends. The full variable domain, with the rest looked up from reference TRBV7-9 and TRBJ1-4, is DTGVSQNPRHKITKRGQNVTFRCDPISEHNRLYWYRQTLGQGPEFLTYFQNEAQLEKSRLLSDRFSAERPKGSFSTLEIQRTEQGDSAMYLCASSPALGRQANEKLFFGSGTQLSVL.

This clonotype was seen a few times. The chain links TRBV7-9 to TRBJ2-5, with 8 bases that match TRBD1. V gave up 8 bases and J gave up 5 bases; unmatched junction bases: 4. CDR3 length: 12 residues. From germline, CDR1 is SEHNR and CDR2 FQNEAQ (reference sequence). CDR3 in amino acids: CASEQGEETQYF. In DNA, the CDR3 is TGTGCCAGCGAACAGGGGGAGGAGACCCAGTACTTC.

V and J are TRBV4-1 and TRBJ2-1; a possible D gene is TRBD2 (5 bases). The germline gives CDR1 MGHRA, CDR2 YSYEKL. The CDR3 is 15 amino acids. With 8 bases removed from V and 1 base from J, the gap between germline ends came to 15 bases. CDR3 in DNA: TGCGCCAGCTCCCTAGCCTCAATTTCCTACAATGAGCAGTTCTTC. Its translation is CASSLASISYNEQFF.

As for this clonotype: Being one base from a much bigger clone, this may be a read error. The CDR3 coding sequence is TGTGCCGGCAGCCGTCGGACTAGCGGGAGTGGATACACCGGGGAGCTGTTTTTT. Amino acids: CAGSRRTSGSGYTGELFF. The chain is built from TRBV3-1 and TRBJ2-2, with 13 bases matching TRBD2. The CDR3 runs to 18 residues. Germline V gene lookup returns CDR1 LGHDT and CDR2 YNNKEL (reference sequence).

The chain links TRBV3-1 to TRBJ2-2; D possibly matches TRBD1 or TRBD2 (5 bases each). The germline V and J ends were trimmed by 4 bases and 7 bases, with 13 bases remaining between them. The CDR3 is 14 residues long. CDR1 and CDR2 from the germline V gene are LGHDT and YNNKEL (reference sequence). The CDR3: CASSLSGTVGELFF. DNA of the CDR3: TGTGCCAGCAGCCTCTCAGGGACCGTCGGGGAGCTGTTTTTT.

The genes are TRBV7-2 and TRBJ2-7; D not certain. The CDR3 runs to 16 residues. Between the trimmed V and J ends, which lost 4 bases and 0 bases, there was a span of 16 bases. The germline V gene has CDR1 SGHTA and CDR2 FQGNSA. DNA for the CDR3: TGTGCCAGCAGCTCGCCCGGACGGAGCCCCTCCTACGAGCAGTACTTC. The encoded protein is CASSSPGRSPSYEQYF.

The V gene is TRBV12-5, the J gene TRBJ1-1, with no clear D. The CDR3 covers 16 residues. V was cut by 1 base and J by 1 base, with 13 bases left in between. CDR1 and CDR2 from the germline V gene are LGHNT and FRNRAP. The CDR3 region has the DNA TGTGCTAGTGGTTTGGCCGCCGAATTGGGGAACACTGAAGCTTTCTTT. Its translation: CASGLAAELGNTEAFF.

This chain connects TRBV9 to TRBJ1-2; no clear D. The V end lost 0 bases, the J end lost 3 bases, and 12 bases lay between the germline ends. Germline CDR1 SGDLS, CDR2 YYNGEE. The CDR3 runs to 15 residues. The CDR3 region has the DNA TGTGCCAGCAGCGTAGCAGTCGGAAATCACTATGGCTACACCTTC. Translated: CASSVAVGNHYGYTF.

This clonotype has a handful of counts. The chain couples TRBV28 to TRBJ2-7; 9 bases map to TRBD1. The germline CDR1 and CDR2 sequences are MDHEN and SYDVKM. Trimming took 11 bases from V and 0 from J; bases not matched to a gene: 8. The CDR3 runs 14 residues. CDR3 bases: TGTGCCTCTTACCGGGACAGGGCCTCCTACGAGCAGTACTTC. As protein: CASYRDRASYEQYF.